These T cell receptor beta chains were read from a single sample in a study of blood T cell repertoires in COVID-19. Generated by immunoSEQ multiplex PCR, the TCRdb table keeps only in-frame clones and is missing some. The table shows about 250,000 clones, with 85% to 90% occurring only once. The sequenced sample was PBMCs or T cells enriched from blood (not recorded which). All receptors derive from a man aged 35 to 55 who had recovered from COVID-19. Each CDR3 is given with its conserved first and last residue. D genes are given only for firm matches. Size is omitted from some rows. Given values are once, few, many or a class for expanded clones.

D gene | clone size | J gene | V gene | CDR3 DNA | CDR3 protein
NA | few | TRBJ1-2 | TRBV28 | TGTGCCAGCAGGCGGGGCAGCTATGGCTACACCTTC | CASRRGSYGYTF
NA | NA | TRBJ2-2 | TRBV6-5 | TGTGCCAGTCGACTTGAGAACACCGGGGAGCTGTTTTTT | CASRLENTGELFF
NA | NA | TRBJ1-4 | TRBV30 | TGTGCCTGGAGTGTACTGAATGAAAAACTGTTTTTT | CAWSVLNEKLFF
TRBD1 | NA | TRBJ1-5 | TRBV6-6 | TGTGCCAGCAGGACAGGGGCCAAAAATCAGCCCCAGCATTTT | CASRTGAKNQPQHF
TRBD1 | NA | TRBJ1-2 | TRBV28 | TGTGCCAGCAGTGATAATGCAGGGGGCAATGGCTACACCTTC | CASSDNAGGNGYTF
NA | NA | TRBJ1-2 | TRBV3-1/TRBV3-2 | TGTGCCAGCAGCCAGGAACTCTCCGGGAAAAATGGCTACACCTTC | CASSQELSGKNGYTF
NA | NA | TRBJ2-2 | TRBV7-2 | TGTGCCAGCAGCGCTCCAGGCGATAACACCGGGGAGCTGTTTTTT | CASSAPGDNTGELFF
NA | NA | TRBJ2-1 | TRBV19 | TGTGCCAGTAGTATCGGTGGCGGAAGCTCCTACAATGAGCAGTTCTTC | CASSIGGGSSYNEQFF
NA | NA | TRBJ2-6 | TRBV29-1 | TGCAGCGGAATTACAGGGACTGGGGCCAACGTCCTGACTTTC | CSGITGTGANVLTF
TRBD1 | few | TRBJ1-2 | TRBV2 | TGTGCCAGCAGTGAGGCAGGGGGCTACTATGGCTACACCTTC | CASSEAGGYYGYTF
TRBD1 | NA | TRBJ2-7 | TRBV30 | TGTGCCTGGAGTTCCGGGACAGGGACCTACGAGCAGTACTTC | CAWSSGTGTYEQYF
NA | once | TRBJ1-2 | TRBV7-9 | TGTGCCAGCAGCTTAGGGGGAGCTAACTATGGCTACACCTTC | CASSLGGANYGYTF